These 13 T cell receptor beta chains came from one sample sequenced in a study of technical replicates of blood from several donors. The method was immunoSEQ multiplex PCR; TCRdb's version includes in-frame clones alone and lacks a portion of them. Of more than 90,000 clones in the sample, nearly 97% were seen once. Sequencing used T cells isolated from PBMCs. The receptors here all came from a human donor in good health.

The genes are TRBV2 and TRBJ2-3, with 8 bases aligning to TRBD2. Germline CDR1 and CDR2: SNHLY and FYNNEI. This CDR3 has 15 residues. The trim removed 5 bases at V and 7 bases at J, leaving 11 bases unmatched. In nucleotides, the CDR3 is TGTGCCAGCAGTCCCCTAGGCGGGGGGCCTAATACGCAGTATTTT. Its protein is CASSPLGGGPNTQYF.

The chain is built from TRBV7-2 and TRBJ2-1; 9 positions match TRBD1. The CDR3 sequence is 12 residues long. With 5 bases clipped from V and 10 bases from J, the junction kept 3 bases outside the gene matches. Germline assignment: CDR1 SGHTA and CDR2 FQGNSA. CDR3 protein: CASSVGTGEQFF. The CDR3 coding sequence is TGTGCCAGCAGCGTAGGGACAGGGGAGCAGTTCTTC.

This clone was counted a single time. This chain connects TRBV2 to TRBJ2-1; D gene unclear. Germline V lookup: CDR1 SNHLY, CDR2 FYNNEI. Trimming removed 6 bases at V and 12 bases at J, with 12 bases between. This CDR3 is built from 11 residues. CDR3 DNA: TGTGCCAGCAGGGATTCAGGATTGCAGTTCTTC. Its protein product is CASRDSGLQFF.

Concerning this clone itself: The sample carries other DNA sequences with the same CDR3. The V gene is TRBV18, the J gene TRBJ2-7; 8 bases are shared with TRBD1. V gave up 6 bases and J gave up 4 bases; unmatched junction bases: 5. Per the germline V gene, CDR1 is KGHSH and CDR2 is LQKENI. This CDR3 has 13 amino acids. CDR3 amino acids: CASSLGQGYEQYF. CDR3 coding DNA: TGTGCCAGCTCCCTCGGACAGGGTTACGAGCAGTACTTC.

The genes are TRBV20-1 and TRBJ1-1, with D possibly TRBD1 on 6 matching bases. V lost 3 bases and J lost 6, with 8 bases in between. This CDR3 contains 11 residues. Germline CDR1 and CDR2: DFQATT and SNEGSKA (reference sequence). As DNA, the CDR3 is TGCAGTGCTAGTACAGGGTCTGAAGCTTTCTTT. It specifies CSASTGSEAFF.

The genes are TRBV5-5 and TRBJ1-3; D is possibly TRBD1 (5 bases). The germline V and J ends were trimmed by 10 bases and 2 bases, with 16 bases remaining between them. The CDR3 sequence is 14 residues long. In germline, CDR1 is SGHKS, CDR2 YYEKEE (reference sequence). The CDR3 loop reads CAASMGGPGNTIYF. The CDR3 coding sequence is TGTGCCGCCTCGATGGGGGGTCCTGGAAACACCATATATTTT.

The chain uses TRBV5-1 and TRBJ2-1; D is possibly TRBD1 (5 bases). The length of the CDR3 is 15 residues. Trimming pared 0 bases from V and 0 bases from J, leaving 7 bases between. Germline CDR1 is SGHRS and CDR2 is YFSETQ. The chain's CDR3 is CASSLEGDSYNEQFF. The CDR3 coding sequence is TGCGCCAGCAGCTTGGAAGGGGACTCCTACAATGAGCAGTTCTTC.

Only one count was recorded for this clone. The chain is built from TRBV2 and TRBJ1-2; weak D call: TRBD1 (6 bases). In germline, CDR1 is SNHLY, CDR2 FYNNEI. The CDR3 loop spans 14 amino acids. V was trimmed by 8 bases and J by 4 bases, leaving 17 bases between them. The CDR3 spells CASGQPGTIYGYTF. The CDR3 DNA reads as TGTGCCAGCGGACAGCCCGGAACCATCTATGGCTACACCTTC. Based on the CDR3 plus reference TRBV2 and TRBJ1-2, the full variable domain is EPEVTQTPSHQVTQMGQEVILRCVPISNHLYFYWYRQILGQKVEFLVSFYNNEISEKSEIFDDQFSVERPDGSNFTLKIRSTKLEDSAMYFCASGQPGTIYGYTFGSGTRLTVV.

The gene calls are TRBV6-1 and TRBJ2-2, with D maybe TRBD1 (6 bases). The CDR3 length is 14 residues. Germline assignment: CDR1 MNHNS and CDR2 SASEGT. With 2 bases removed from V and 10 bases from J, the gap between germline ends came to 14 bases. DNA of the CDR3: TGTGCCAGCAGTGAATTGGGGGCAAATTCGGAGCTGTTTTTT. Amino acid sequence: CASSELGANSELFF.

This clone was counted once. This chain joins TRBV5-4 and TRBJ1-1; the D gene is possibly TRBD1 (5 bases). The CDR3 has 14 amino acids. The germline gives CDR1 SGHNT, CDR2 YYREEE (reference sequence). V shed 4 bases and J shed 5 bases, with 15 bases lying between them. CDR3 nucleotides: TGTGCCAGCAGCAGTGGGGGGGGAAGGACTGAAGCTTTCTTT. Its translation is CASSSGGGRTEAFF. The full variable domain, its missing parts supplied by reference TRBV5-4 and TRBJ1-1, is ETGVTQSPTHLIKTRGQQVTLRCSSQSGHNTVSWYQQALGQGPQFIFQYYREEENGRGNFPPRFSGLQFPNYSSELNVNALELDDSALYLCASSSGGGRTEAFFGQGTRLTVV.

The chain carries TRBV28 and TRBJ2-7; D call uncertain. The length of the CDR3 is 15 residues. Germline V CDR1 and CDR2: MDHEN, SYDVKM. Between the trimmed V and J ends, which lost 3 bases and 0 bases, there was a span of 12 bases. The DNA of the CDR3 is TGTGCCAGCAGTTTCCCAGGAATAAGCTCCTACGAGCAGTACTTC. Protein product: CASSFPGISSYEQYF.

The chain has TRBV29-1 and TRBJ2-4, with 8 positions matching TRBD1. CDR3 size: 12 residues. The germline V gene has CDR1 SQVTM and CDR2 ANQGSEA. V lost 4 bases, J lost 5 bases, and 1 base stayed unmatched. CDR3 DNA: TGCAGCGTTGTCAGGGGGCAAAACATTCAGTACTTC. Its protein product is CSVVRGQNIQYF.

J is TRBJ2-5 and V is TRBV5-1, with TRBD2 matching over 14 bases. V lost 3 bases and J lost 5; bases outside the gene matches: 6. This CDR3 comprises 16 residues. Germline V gene lookup returns CDR1 SGHRS and CDR2 YFSETQ. The CDR3 region is CASSSGTSGSWETQYF. The CDR3 DNA reads TGCGCCAGCAGCTCCGGGACTAGCGGGAGTTGGGAGACCCAGTACTTC.